The 17 T cell receptor beta chains in this list originate from one sample, sequenced in a study of early T cells in non-severe SARS-CoV-2 infection. TCRdb reanalysed the 5' RACE reads using MiXCR and keeps one entry per CDR3 protein. The sample lists about 80,000 distinct CDR3 sequences, roughly 12% occurring once. The specimen sequenced was whole blood. The receptor set was obtained from an adult who was a healthcare worker with PCR-confirmed SARS-CoV-2 infection or an uninfected control (not recorded which).

In its sample, this clonotype was seen a few times. The J gene is TRBJ2-5, the V gene TRBV3-1, with D tentatively TRBD2 (5 bases). The ends were cut back, 7 bases at V and 4 bases at J, with 10 bases in the middle. CDR1 is LGHDT, CDR2 YNNKEL, per germline (reference sequence). The CDR3 consists of 12 residues. CDR3 DNA: TGTGCCAGCACCCATAGCGCAGAGACCCAGTACTTC. Amino acid sequence: CASTHSAETQYF.

This sequence joins TRBV10-2 and TRBJ1-2, with a tentative D call TRBD1 (6 bases). The germline V and J ends were trimmed by 8 bases and 7 bases, with 26 bases remaining between them. The germline V gene has CDR1 WSHSY and CDR2 SAAADI. This CDR3 has 16 amino acids. The CDR3: CASSERQAGYGAGYTF. The CDR3 bases are TGCGCCAGCTCCGAGCGACAGGCTGGATATGGGGCTGGCTACACCTTC.

The chain carries TRBV6-6 and TRBJ1-2; D not certain. The germline CDR1 and CDR2 sequences are MNHNY and SVGAGI (reference sequence). The CDR3 spans 15 residues. V lost 1 base and J lost 6, with 15 bases in between. CDR3 loop: CASSYYLKDKDGYTF. The CDR3, as DNA: TGTGCCAGCAGTTACTACCTTAAAGACAAGGATGGCTACACCTTC.

This clonotype occurred a few times. This sequence joins TRBV5-1 and TRBJ1-3; D may be TRBD1 (6 bases). V lost 7 bases to trimming and J lost 10 bases, with 12 bases between them. The V gene's germline CDR1 is SGHRS and CDR2 YFSETQ. The length of the CDR3 is 11 residues. The CDR3 coding sequence is TGCGCCAGCGGAGAGGGGGATACCATATATTTT. It codes for CASGEGDTIYF.

This clonotype was seen ten or more times. J is TRBJ2-6 and V is TRBV12-3 or TRBV12-4; D is uncertain. This CDR3 has 14 amino acids. V lost 1 base and J 1 base, leaving 2 bases between the germline ends. This chain's CDR3 is CASSLGSGANVLTF. CDR3 nucleotides: TGTGCCAGCAGTTTAGGGTCTGGGGCCAACGTCCTGACTTTC.

The table lists this clonotype with a few counts. The gene calls are TRBV9 and TRBJ2-1; 12 positions match TRBD2. The CDR3 has 15 residues. V lost 3 bases to trimming and J lost 5 bases; unmatched junction nucleotides: 3. Germline values: CDR1 SGDLS, CDR2 YYNGEE. The CDR3 bases are TGTGCCAGCAGCGCCGGGACTAGCGGGCACAATGAGCAGTTCTTC. Amino acids: CASSAGTSGHNEQFF.

The chain uses TRBV12-3 or TRBV12-4 and TRBJ2-4, with 9 positions matching TRBD2. Trimming took 6 bases from V and 6 from J; bases not matched to a gene: 3. The CDR3 is 13 amino acids. Here the CDR3 reads CASRETSGNIQYF. CDR3 DNA sequence: TGTGCCAGCAGGGAGACTAGCGGAAACATTCAGTACTTC.

The sample holds a few counts of this clonotype. This sequence joins TRBV7-2 and TRBJ2-5; 11 bases fit TRBD2. Germline V gene lookup returns CDR1 SGHTA and CDR2 FQGNSA. The V gene end was trimmed by 5 bases and the J gene end by 4 bases; junction bases not matched to a gene: 3. There are 14 residues in the CDR3. The CDR3 DNA is TGTGCCAGCAGCCCAACTAGCGGGGGAGAGACCCAGTACTTC. As protein: CASSPTSGGETQYF.

The chain is built from TRBV6-4 and TRBJ2-3, with unresolved D. The germline V and J ends were trimmed by 0 bases and 0 bases, with 7 bases remaining between them. From germline, CDR1 is MRHNA and CDR2 SNTAGT. This CDR3 spans 15 amino acids. As DNA, the CDR3 is TGTGCCAGCAGTGACTCCCCCTCTAGCACAGATACGCAGTATTTT. Encoded protein: CASSDSPSSTDTQYF.

The chain uses TRBV9 and TRBJ2-7; the D gene is possibly TRBD1 (6 bases). Per the germline V gene, CDR1 is SGDLS and CDR2 is YYNGEE. V was pared by 4 bases and J by 3 bases, with 14 bases between. CDR3 length: 14 residues. For the CDR3, the DNA is TGTGCCAGCAGCCCAGGGGAGACCTTCTACGAGCAGTACTTC. This translates into CASSPGETFYEQYF.

This clonotype came up many times. This chain links TRBV18 with TRBJ2-7; 10 nucleotides match TRBD2. After removal of 0 bases from V and 4 bases from J, the junction contained 3 bases not matched to a gene. The CDR3 covers 15 residues. CDR1 KGHSH and CDR2 LQKENI come from the germline V gene. CDR3 sequence reads: CASSPPAGGPYEQYF. The DNA for the CDR3 is TGTGCCAGCTCACCACCAGCGGGAGGGCCTTACGAGCAGTACTTC.

To note about this clonotype: A much larger clone lies one base from this, so it may be a read error. CDR3: CASSFGQNYEQYF. CDR3 nucleotides: TGTGCCAGCAGTTTTGGCCAGAACTACGAGCAGTACTTC. The rearrangement uses TRBV27 and TRBJ2-7, with D hard to call. Deletions cut 3 bases from V and 3 bases from J, with 9 bases between. This CDR3 contains 13 residues. Germline V gene lookup returns CDR1 MNHEY and CDR2 SMNVEV (reference sequence).

This chain uses TRBV12-3 or TRBV12-4 with TRBJ2-7; the match to TRBD2 covers 7 bases. The CDR3 is 17 amino acids. The trim removed 6 bases at V and 0 bases at J, leaving 14 bases unmatched. This CDR3 is CASSPGDREAFSYEQYF. CDR3 bases: TGTGCCAGCAGCCCCGGTGATCGGGAGGCCTTCTCCTACGAGCAGTACTTC.

This clonotype occurred many times. The chain links TRBV20-1 to TRBJ2-7; TRBD2 aligns across 12 bases. V lost 1 base and J lost 6; bases outside the gene matches: 13. Per the germline V gene, CDR1 is DFQATT and CDR2 is SNEGSKA (reference sequence). This CDR3 comprises 17 residues. In DNA form, the CDR3 reads TGCAGTGCTAGAGCAAGTCGGTCCGGGACTAGCGGGTTCGAGCAGTACTTC. Protein: CSARASRSGTSGFEQYF.

The chain is built from TRBV29-1 and TRBJ1-2; D remains ambiguous. CDR3 length: 11 residues. CDR1 is SQVTM and CDR2 is ANQGSEA in the germline V gene. The V gene lost 3 bases and the J gene lost 1 base, with 3 bases spanning the gap. This chain's CDR3 is CSVDSNYGYTF. The DNA of the CDR3 is TGCAGCGTTGATAGTAACTATGGCTACACCTTC.

This clonotype was recorded a few times. J is TRBJ1-1 and V is TRBV29-1, with a possible D match to TRBD1 (5 bases). V lost 6 bases and J 6 bases, leaving 8 bases between the germline ends. Germline CDR1 SQVTM, CDR2 ANQGSEA. This CDR3 region has 10 residues. Here the CDR3 reads CSVDKPEAFF. CDR3 DNA sequence: TGCAGCGTGGACAAACCTGAAGCTTTCTTT. Supplemented by reference TRBV29-1 and TRBJ1-1, the full variable domain reads SAVISQKPSRDICQRGTSLTIQCQVDSQVTMMFWYRQQPGQSLTLIATANQGSEATYESGFVIDKFPISRPNLTFSTLTVSNMSPEDSSIYLCSVDKPEAFFGQGTRLTVV.

V gene TRBV11-1 combines with J gene TRBJ2-3, with D unresolved. CDR1 and CDR2 (germline): SGHAT, FQDESV (reference sequence). V was shortened by 5 bases and J by 0 bases, with 6 bases between the two germline ends. This CDR3 region has 13 residues. The CDR3 sequence: CASSPDSTDTQYF. As DNA, the CDR3 is TGTGCCAGCAGCCCTGACAGCACAGATACGCAGTATTTT.